The subject of this entry is one TCR beta chain. TCRdb keeps only in-frame clones here, not all; method: immunoSEQ multiplex PCR. This table holds just under 70,000 clones, more than 80% found once. This entry comes from a study of T cell changes during pregnancy in multiple sclerosis. The V gene's germline CDR1 is LGHNT and CDR2 FRNRAP. This CDR3 contains 15 residues. Trimming left V 0 bases short and J 1 base short, with 9 bases between. The chain is built from TRBV12-5 and TRBJ2-5; D may be TRBD2 (6 bases). The TCR sequence derives from a female donor with multiple sclerosis, enrolled in a pregnancy study. The starting material was peripheral blood, obtained in the second trimester of pregnancy. CDR3 coding DNA: TGTGCTAGTGGTTTGGTTGGAGGGTTCCAAGAGACCCAGTACTTC. This translates into CASGLVGGFQETQYF.